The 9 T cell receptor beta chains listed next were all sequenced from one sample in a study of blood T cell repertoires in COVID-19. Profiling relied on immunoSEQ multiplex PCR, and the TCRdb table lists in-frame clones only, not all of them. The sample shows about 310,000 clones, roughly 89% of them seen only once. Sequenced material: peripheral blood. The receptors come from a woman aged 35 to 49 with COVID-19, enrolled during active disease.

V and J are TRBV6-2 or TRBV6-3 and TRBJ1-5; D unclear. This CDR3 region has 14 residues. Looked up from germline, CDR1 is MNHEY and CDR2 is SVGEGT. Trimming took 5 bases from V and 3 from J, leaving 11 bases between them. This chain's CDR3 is CASSRVQINQPQHF. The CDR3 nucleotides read TGTGCCAGCAGTCGGGTGCAAATCAATCAGCCCCAGCATTTT.

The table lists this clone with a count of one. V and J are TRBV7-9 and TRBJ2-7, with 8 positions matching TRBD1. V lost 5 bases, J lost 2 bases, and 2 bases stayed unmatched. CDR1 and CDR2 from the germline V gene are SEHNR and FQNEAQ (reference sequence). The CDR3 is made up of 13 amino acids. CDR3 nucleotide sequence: TGTGCCAGCAGCAGGGGACAGGCCTACGAGCAGTACTTC. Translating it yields CASSRGQAYEQYF.

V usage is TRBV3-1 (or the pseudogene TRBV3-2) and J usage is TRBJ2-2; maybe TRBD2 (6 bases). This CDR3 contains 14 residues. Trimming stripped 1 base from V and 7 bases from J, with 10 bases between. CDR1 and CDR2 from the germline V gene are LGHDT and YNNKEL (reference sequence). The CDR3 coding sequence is TGTGCCAGCAGCCAAGTGGGCGGGAACGGGGAGCTGTTTTTT. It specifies CASSQVGGNGELFF.

The CDR3 region has the DNA TGTGCCAGCAGTTCCTATTGGGGACAGGGAGAAACAGATACGCAGTATTTT. This encodes CASSSYWGQGETDTQYF. This sequence joins TRBV6-2 or TRBV6-3 and TRBJ2-3, with 9 bases aligning to TRBD1. V lost 4 bases, J lost 3 bases, and 11 bases stayed unmatched. Germline CDR1 is MNHEY and CDR2 is SVGEGT. The CDR3 spans 17 residues.

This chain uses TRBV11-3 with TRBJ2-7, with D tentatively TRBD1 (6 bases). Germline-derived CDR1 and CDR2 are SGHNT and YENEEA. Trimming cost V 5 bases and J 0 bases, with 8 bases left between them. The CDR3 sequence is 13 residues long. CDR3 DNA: TGTGCCAGCAGCCCGACAGGCTCCTACGAGCAGTACTTC. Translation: CASSPTGSYEQYF.

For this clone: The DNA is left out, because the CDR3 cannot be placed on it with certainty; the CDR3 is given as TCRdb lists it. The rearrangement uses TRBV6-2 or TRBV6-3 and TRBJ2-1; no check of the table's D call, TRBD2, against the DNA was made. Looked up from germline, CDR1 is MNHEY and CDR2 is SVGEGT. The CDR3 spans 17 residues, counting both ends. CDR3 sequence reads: CASSLWRGSSHYNEQFF.

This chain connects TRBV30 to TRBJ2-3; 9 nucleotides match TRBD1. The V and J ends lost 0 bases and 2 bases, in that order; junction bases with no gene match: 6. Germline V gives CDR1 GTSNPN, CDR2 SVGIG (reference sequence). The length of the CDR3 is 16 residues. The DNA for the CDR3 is TGTGCCTGGAGTGTGGGACAGGGACCGACCACAGATACGCAGTATTTT. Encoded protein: CAWSVGQGPTTDTQYF.

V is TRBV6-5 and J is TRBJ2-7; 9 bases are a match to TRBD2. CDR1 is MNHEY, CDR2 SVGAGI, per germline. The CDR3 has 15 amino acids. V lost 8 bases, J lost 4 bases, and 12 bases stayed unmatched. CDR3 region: CASRRRSGGMYEQYF. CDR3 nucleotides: TGTGCCAGCCGCCGGCGTAGCGGGGGAATGTACGAGCAGTACTTC.

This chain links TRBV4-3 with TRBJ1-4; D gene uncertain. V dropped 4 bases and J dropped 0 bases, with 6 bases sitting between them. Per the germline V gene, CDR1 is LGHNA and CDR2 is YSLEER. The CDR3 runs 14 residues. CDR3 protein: CASSPTSTNEKLFF. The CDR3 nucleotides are TGCGCCAGCAGCCCGACATCAACTAATGAAAAACTGTTTTTT.